This T cell receptor (beta chain) was obtained from a study of blood T cell repertoires in COVID-19. Study-wide background: The origin of the acute and convalescent COVID-19 samples was the United States, Italy and Spain. T cells, B-cell-depleted T cells, or PBMCs supplied cDNA or gDNA.

The authors' processing: Scientists estimated how many nucleated cells there were by amplifying reference gene primers. The data were produced by immunoSEQ multiplex PCR, yet TCRdb's version contains in-frame clones alone and is incomplete. The V and J calls and the clone size are those of that table, but D and trimming were determined from the DNA. In the table there are 70,000 or so clones, around 88% of which are singletons. Trimming pared 5 bases from V and 3 bases from J, leaving 12 bases between. This CDR3 has 14 residues. Germline-derived CDR1 and CDR2 are SGHRS and YFSETQ. J is TRBJ2-1 and V is TRBV5-1, with D perhaps matching TRBD2 (7 bases). The sample was peripheral blood. The TCR was taken from a man aged 60-69 years with acute or convalescent COVID-19. CDR3 sequence (DNA): TGCGCCAGCAGTCGAGGGGGGGACTACAATGAGCAGTTCTTC. Protein sequence: CASSRGGDYNEQFF.